Each of the 22 T cell receptor beta chains below was sequenced from the same sample in a study of T cell responses to AZD1222 COVID-19 vaccine (TCRdb year 2021). What this sample's time point label stands for: baseline before first vaccination. The library was generated by the immunoSEQ multiplex PCR assay. In TCRdb, the immuneACCESS table is reduced to in-frame sequences with V and J assigned. These tables do not hold every clone; where another copy was compared, an unresolved V gene accounts for under half, and the others remain unexplained. The sample table holds 100,000 or so clones, of which just under 90% were seen once. The ten most abundant clones make up roughly 15% of the sample. The specimen was peripheral blood, collected on day 0 of AZD1222 vaccination. The source is an adult in good health.

This clone was counted between two and nine times. The chain carries TRBV18 and TRBJ1-1, with 8 bases lining up with TRBD1. Losses at the gene ends were 5 bases for V and 4 bases for J; bases not matched to a gene: 6. The germline gives CDR1 KGHSH, CDR2 LQKENI. CDR3 length: 14 residues. For the CDR3, the DNA is TGTGCCAGCTCATTTGGTACAGGGGGCACTGAAGCTTTCTTT. It yields the protein CASSFGTGGTEAFF.

This clone was recorded only once. This likely comes from a read error, as the CDR3 has no conserved phenylalanine or tryptophan at its end. The DNA is left out, because the CDR3 cannot be placed on it with certainty; the CDR3 is given as TCRdb lists it. This chain connects TRBV5-1 to TRBJ1-2. Germline CDR1 SGHRS, CDR2 YFSETQ. The CDR3 length is 10 residues, termini included. CDR3 region: CASSPRAPSY.

This chain joins TRBV5-4 and TRBJ1-6, with 8 nucleotides matching TRBD1. Germline V gives CDR1 SGHNT, CDR2 YYREEE (reference sequence). The CDR3 totals 15 residues. J gave up 10 bases and V 5 bases, and 11 bases lay outside the gene matches. CDR3 sequence: CASSSTGTGSSPLHF. CDR3 DNA: TGTGCCAGCAGTTCTACCGGGACAGGATCGTCACCCCTCCACTTT.

This chain connects TRBV18 to TRBJ1-3, with D unclear. The germline gives CDR1 KGHSH, CDR2 LQKENI. The CDR3 runs 17 residues. Trimming removed 0 bases from V and 8 bases from J, with 20 bases in between. The CDR3 is CASSPPRLSRIGDTIYF. The CDR3 coding sequence is TGTGCCAGCTCACCACCGCGGCTCTCTAGGATTGGGGACACCATATATTTT. Looking up the rest from reference TRBV18 and TRBJ1-3 gives the full variable domain: NAGVMQNPRHLVRRRGQEARLRCSPMKGHSHVYWYRQLPEEGLKFMVYLQKENIIDESGMPKERFSAEFPKEGPSILRIQQVVRGDSAAYFCASSPPRLSRIGDTIYFGEGSWLTVV.

This chain uses TRBV5-5 with TRBJ1-2; D is perhaps TRBD1 (5 bases). CDR1 and CDR2 from the germline V gene are SGHKS and YYEKEE (reference sequence). The ends were cut back, 0 bases at V and 8 bases at J, with 14 bases in the middle. CDR3 size: 14 residues. Here the CDR3 reads CASSLGGAGEGYTF. As DNA, the CDR3 is TGTGCCAGCAGCTTGGGTGGAGCGGGGGAAGGCTACACCTTC.

The rearrangement uses TRBV5-1 and TRBJ1-4; D gene unclear. The CDR3 is 16 residues long. Germline V CDR1 and CDR2: SGHRS, YFSETQ. V lost 4 bases and J lost 6, with 19 bases in between. CDR3 DNA sequence: TGCGCCAGCAGCATCGGTCCTCCACAGAGCGATGAAAAACTGTTTTTT. Its protein product is CASSIGPPQSDEKLFF.

In this sample, this clone turned up once. This chain uses TRBV7-2 with TRBJ2-1; no clear D gene. CDR1 SGHTA and CDR2 FQGNSA come from the germline V gene. The CDR3 sequence is 14 residues long. V lost 1 base and J lost 6, with 10 bases in between. The CDR3 spells CASSLGLAANEQFF. The CDR3 coding sequence is TGTGCCAGCAGCTTAGGTCTGGCGGCCAATGAGCAGTTCTTC.

This chain links TRBV18 with TRBJ1-4; D not resolved. V was cut by 0 bases and J by 4 bases, with 9 bases left in between. Per the germline V gene, CDR1 is KGHSH and CDR2 is LQKENI. The CDR3 length is 15 residues. CDR3 residues: CASSPPGQNNEKLFF. DNA of the CDR3: TGTGCCAGCTCACCACCGGGTCAGAATAATGAAAAACTGTTTTTT.

This sequence joins TRBV5-6 and TRBJ2-2; possibly TRBD1 for D (5 bases). V was trimmed by 0 bases and J by 1 base, leaving 10 bases between them. The CDR3 spans 16 residues. The germline V gene encodes CDR1 SGHDT and CDR2 YYEEEE. CDR3 amino acids: CASSLDAQGNTGELFF. CDR3 sequence (DNA): TGTGCCAGCAGCTTGGATGCGCAGGGGAACACCGGGGAGCTGTTTTTT.

The chain has TRBV2 and TRBJ1-3; a weak D match, TRBD1 (5 bases). The CDR3 has 14 amino acids. Trimming removed 2 bases from V and 2 bases from J, with 7 bases in between. Germline assignment: CDR1 SNHLY and CDR2 FYNNEI. The CDR3 protein is CASSEPRAGNTIYF. CDR3 coding DNA: TGTGCCAGCAGTGAACCCAGGGCTGGAAACACCATATATTTT.

The sample holds a few counts of this clone. The rearrangement links TRBV4-1 to TRBJ2-3; 12 bases line up with TRBD1. Germline assignment: CDR1 MGHRA and CDR2 YSYEKL. The trim removed 0 bases at V and 8 bases at J, leaving 15 bases unmatched. The CDR3 contains 19 residues. Here the CDR3 DNA reads TGCGCCAGCAGCCAAGATGATTTGTTCGGGACAGGGGGCATGGCTACGCAGTATTTT. Protein product: CASSQDDLFGTGGMATQYF.

This rearrangement joins TRBV12-3 or TRBV12-4 to TRBJ2-3; 10 nucleotides agree with TRBD1. The CDR3 is 13 residues long. V lost 6 bases to trimming and J lost 6 bases; unmatched junction nucleotides: 3. CDR3 nucleotides: TGTGCCAGCAGGACAGGGGGCAGGGATACGCAGTATTTT. Translating it yields CASRTGGRDTQYF.

The chain recombines TRBV5-6 with TRBJ1-2, with 9 nucleotides matching TRBD1. The J segment lost 7 bases and the V segment lost 5 bases, leaving 6 bases of the junction unmatched. This CDR3 has 13 amino acids. Germline CDR1 and CDR2: SGHDT and YYEEEE. CDR3 loop: CASRGQGRGGYTF. The CDR3 coding sequence is TGTGCCAGCAGGGGACAGGGTAGAGGTGGCTACACCTTC.

The chain uses TRBV21-1 and TRBJ1-2. TRBV21-1 is labeled a pseudogene. The CDR3 spans 17 residues. The CDR3: CASSKKPTDFTNYGYTF. Written as DNA, the CDR3 is TGTGCCAGCAGCAAAAAACCCACAGACTTCACTAACTATGGCTACACCTTC.

This chain joins TRBV6-5 and TRBJ1-6; 7 nucleotides agree with TRBD1. V shed 6 bases, J shed 8 bases, and the junction held 13 bases outside the gene matches. Per germline, CDR1 MNHEY and CDR2 SVGAGI. The CDR3 extends over 16 amino acids. The CDR3 bases are TGTGCCAGCAGCTACCTGACAGGGAGAAGGGATTCACCCCTCCACTTT. Protein product: CASSYLTGRRDSPLHF.

The chain links TRBV7-8 to TRBJ2-3; 12 bases agree with TRBD2. Per germline, CDR1 SGHVS and CDR2 FQNEAQ. J lost 6 bases, V lost 5 bases, and 12 bases had no gene match. The CDR3 sequence is 17 residues long. The CDR3 loop reads CASSPLLAGGSLDTQYF. The CDR3, as DNA: TGTGCCAGCAGCCCCCTACTAGCGGGGGGTTCCCTGGATACGCAGTATTTT.

J is TRBJ2-5 and V is TRBV30, with D unclear. Trimming removed 0 bases from V and 5 bases from J, with 10 bases in between. CDR1 and CDR2 from the germline V gene are GTSNPN and SVGIG (reference sequence). The CDR3 spans 13 residues. CDR3 in amino acids: CAWSVRRWETQYF. CDR3 sequence (DNA): TGTGCCTGGAGTGTGAGGCGGTGGGAGACCCAGTACTTC.

The chain uses TRBV6-1 and TRBJ1-5; 9 bases fit TRBD1. Germline CDR1 MNHNS, CDR2 SASEGT. This CDR3 spans 15 amino acids. The V segment lost 3 bases and the J segment 4 bases; nucleotides outside the gene matches: 4. CDR3 region: CASSEGTGNNQPQHF. The CDR3 nucleotides read TGTGCCAGCAGTGAGGGGACAGGGAATAATCAGCCCCAGCATTTT.

The chain couples TRBV5-1 to TRBJ2-5; D is ambiguous. V lost 3 bases to trimming and J lost 2 bases, with 2 bases between them. This CDR3 has 11 amino acids. CDR1 and CDR2 (germline): SGHRS, YFSETQ. The CDR3 spells CASSSQETQYF. Written as DNA, the CDR3 is TGCGCCAGCAGCTCTCAAGAGACCCAGTACTTC.

The rearrangement joins TRBV5-1 to TRBJ2-7, with D perhaps matching TRBD1 (5 bases). CDR3 length: 15 amino acids. Germline V gene sequence: CDR1 SGHRS, CDR2 YFSETQ. Trimming took off 4 bases at V and 2 bases at J, with 16 bases between the two ends. The CDR3 reads CASSPVWGSTYEQYF. The CDR3 bases are TGCGCCAGCAGCCCAGTATGGGGCAGCACCTACGAGCAGTACTTC.

This chain links TRBV6-5 with TRBJ2-1; 7 bases map to TRBD2. Germline V gene data show CDR1 as MNHEY and CDR2 as SVGAGI. The CDR3 covers 16 residues. V lost 4 bases, J lost 6 bases, and 12 bases stayed unmatched. The CDR3 loop is CASSWRGTTLFNEQFF. The DNA for the CDR3 is TGTGCCAGCAGTTGGCGGGGGACTACCCTTTTCAATGAGCAGTTCTTC.

The gene calls are TRBV7-9 and TRBJ2-7; TRBD1 matches 9 bases. V lost 7 bases to trimming and J lost 1 base; unmatched junction nucleotides: 8. The CDR3 spans 15 residues. From germline, CDR1 is SEHNR and CDR2 FQNEAQ (reference sequence). CDR3 residues: CASTQAGTGSYEQYF. CDR3 bases: TGTGCCAGCACCCAAGCAGGGACAGGGTCCTACGAGCAGTACTTC.